This T cell receptor (beta chain) came from a study of T cells expressing NK-cell markers (dated by TCRdb to 2019 to 2021). Notes on the research overall: Three sorted T-cell subsets (CD3+CD56+NKG2C+, CD3+CD56+NKG2C- and CD3+CD56-NKG2C+) from eight donors had their TCR beta-chain repertoires profiled. Sequencing of the libraries produced 2 x 150 bp reads on Illumina HiSeq 2000/2500, MiSeq or NextSeq. Of the eight sequenced donors, seven were found to be HCMV-seropositive and one was found to be HCMV-seronegative. Randomly selected healthy volunteers, three men and five women, were used as the eight sequenced donors. The paper's findings and limits, for the study overall: In more than five donors, the dominant CD3+CD56+NKG2C+ clonotypes were found to rank among the top 10 CD8+ clonotypes and to make up about 1.0-7.5% of CD8+ T cells. Those dominant clonotypes were again the most abundant among CD3+CD56-NKG2C+ cells in a handful of donors, at about 25-65%. It remained unclear whether the expanded NKG2C-expressing T cell clones were specific for HCMV antigens.

Details on this clonotype: Its antigen has not been determined.

TCRdb records Illumina HiSeq 2000 as the sequencer. TCR beta cDNA libraries were prepared using 5'RACE template switching, which introduced a universal primer site and unique molecular identifiers. cDNA synthesis was primed from the TCR beta constant segment, followed by two successive PCR amplification steps. In the authors' own workflow: Reads were demultiplexed and grouped by UMI with MIGEC, and clonotypes were assembled and quantified with MiTCR. To exclude erroneous sequences, any TCR cDNA sequence not supported by at least two reads was discarded. Downstream repertoire analysis used the tcR package, and clonotypes were matched across fractions by CDR3 nucleotide sequence plus V segment. Antigen specificity was annotated against VDJdb with VDJmatch, allowing one amino acid substitution in CDR3. TCRdb reprocessed the reads and provides one entry for every CDR3 protein sequence; no DNA is given. The V and J calls shown here were made by TCRdb, not taken from the authors' results. The table of this sample itemizes 500,000 to 700,000 distinct CDR3 sequences. The ten largest clonotypes hold approximately 3.6% of the sample.

For CDR1 and CDR2, the germline V gene (reference sequence) lists DFQATT and SNEGSKA. The CDR3 runs 13 amino acids, cysteine and phenylalanine included. Only the protein is available. A commercial ELISA kit detecting HCMV-specific IgG in serum was used to determine HCMV serostatus. Ficoll density gradient centrifugation was used to isolate peripheral blood mononuclear cells from blood. Source material: blood T cells: a sorted CD56 or NKG2C T cell subset, CD4+ or CD8+ T cells, or bulk PBMC T cells (not recorded which). This receptor was obtained from a young man in good health. Donor details come from another sample of the same person, matched by shared clones. The sequence links TRBV20-1 to TRBJ1-2; TCRdb designates TRBD1, a call that cannot be tested without DNA. The CDR3 in this case is CSASGGVGYGYTF.